This T cell receptor (beta chain) was recovered during a study of OX40 agonist ivuxolimab in advanced cancers. The study in broad terms: Ivuxolimab was a fully human IgG2 agonistic monoclonal antibody targeting the costimulatory receptor OX40 (CD134). Intravenous ivuxolimab was administered to patients every 2 weeks at six dose levels: 0.01, 0.1, 0.3, 1.5, 3 and 10 mg/kg. Among the roughly 50 dose-escalation patients, around 20 had hepatocellular carcinoma, around 15 melanoma, 9 renal cell carcinoma and 9 head and neck cancer. In the dose-escalation cohort, more than 75% of patients were male, and the mean age was around 60 years, with a range of about 23 to 90. Patients were allowed to have had prior anti-PD-1, anti-PD-L1 or anti-CTLA-4 therapy, and approximately 41% of the dose-escalation patients had previously received checkpoint inhibitors. Partial responses occurred in three dose-escalation patients: two with cutaneous melanoma and one with hepatocellular carcinoma. The point of sequencing TCRbeta in the periphery was to test whether ivuxolimab changed TCR sequence diversity and drove clonal T-cell expansion. The paper covers the monotherapy dose-escalation part of the phase I ivuxolimab trial, which included N ≈ 50 patients.

To sequence the TCRbeta CDR3 region, genomic DNA was isolated from the sorted cells. TCRbeta CDR3 regions were sequenced using the immunoSEQ Assay. The clones in this table, taken by TCRdb from immuneACCESS, are in-frame only. Not every clone is retained; where verified, under half of the shortfall comes from an unresolved V gene, and the cause of the rest is unknown. The sample table records roughly 5,200 clones; 50% to 80% of these occur just once. 46% of the sample is held by the ten biggest clonotypes. As regards this clone: Its antigen target is currently unknown. Base qualities are not provided; no much larger clone lies one nucleotide away.

Findings and caveats that apply to the study as a whole: Low levels of normalized T-cell clonal expansion were also seen in some nonresponding patients. After ivuxolimab, CD8+ T cells had more expanded clones than CD4+ T cells on average. Clonal expansion of both CD4+ and CD8+ blood T cells was observed from baseline to week 6 at doses 0.1 to 3.0 mg/kg. Antigen specificity was not determined for the clonally expanded peripheral T cells. Partial responders in the 0.1-3.0 mg/kg groups had among the lowest normalized peripheral clonal expansion, especially among CD8+ T cells.

CDR1 PRHDT and CDR2 FYEKMQ were looked up in the germline V gene (reference sequence). The CDR3, cysteine through phenylalanine, is 13 amino acids long. Only the CDR3 DNA is retained, 39 bases long and in frame from the first base. Deletion took 0 bases off V and 5 bases off J, with a span of 5 bases between the germline ends. Patients with autoimmune disease history or receiving systemic immunosuppression were excluded from the trial. In every dose cohort, peripheral blood was drawn for TCR sequencing at baseline, cycle 4 day 1, and cycle 7 day 1. The samples were drawn from a first-in-human, open-label, multicenter phase I dose-escalation trial of ivuxolimab. Adults with locally advanced or metastatic melanoma, renal cell carcinoma, hepatocellular carcinoma or head and neck squamous cell carcinoma were enrolled in the trial. Before TCR sequencing, CD4+ T cells and CD8+ T cells from peripheral blood were sorted into separate populations.

This sequence was found in an adult with an advanced solid tumor such as melanoma, head and neck, liver or kidney cancer. The source material was CD4+ or CD8+ T cells sorted from blood, sampled in a trial of the OX40 agonist ivuxolimab. The sequence links TRBV13 to TRBJ2-1; no D segment can be confidently identified. The encoded CDR3 is CASSLGDDNEQFF. The DNA sequence is TGTGCCAGCAGCTTAGGCGACGACAATGAGCAGTTCTTC.